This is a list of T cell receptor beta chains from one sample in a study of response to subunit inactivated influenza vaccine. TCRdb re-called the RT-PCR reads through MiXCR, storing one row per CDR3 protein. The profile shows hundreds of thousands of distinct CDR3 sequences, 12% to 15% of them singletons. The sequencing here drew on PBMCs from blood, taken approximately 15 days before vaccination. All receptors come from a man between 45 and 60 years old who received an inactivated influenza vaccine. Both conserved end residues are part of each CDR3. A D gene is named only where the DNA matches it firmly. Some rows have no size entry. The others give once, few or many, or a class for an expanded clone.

TGCAGTGCTTCAGACAGGGGAGTCGCCGGGGAGCTGTTTTTT CSASDRGVAGELFF TRBV20-1 NA TRBD1 TRBJ2-2
TGTGCCAGCAATTCGGGGGCGGGGTTCTACGAGCAGTACTTC CASNSGAGFYEQYF TRBV11-2 few NA TRBJ2-7
TGCAGTGCCGGGCGGAGACAGGGTGGGACAGATACGCAGTATTTT CSAGRRQGGTDTQYF TRBV20-1 few TRBD1 TRBJ2-3
TGTGCCAGCAGCTACTTGGGACTAGGGGACGGGGAGCTGTTTTTT CASSYLGLGDGELFF TRBV6-5 many TRBD2 TRBJ2-2
TGCAGTGCCCGAAGGAGCGGGGGGGCGCCCTATGGCTACACCTTC CSARRSGGAPYGYTF TRBV20-1 NA NA TRBJ1-2
TGTGCCAGCAGCATTGGGACCTCCGATGAGCAGTTCTTC CASSIGTSDEQFF TRBV5-6 NA NA TRBJ2-1
TGCGCCAGCAGCTCGGGAGGGTTTAATGAAAAACTGTTTTTT CASSSGGFNEKLFF TRBV5-1 NA NA TRBJ1-4
TGTGCCAGCAGCTTAGCAGCTCTCGTCCTGGATGAGCAGTTCTTC CASSLAALVLDEQFF TRBV7-9 many NA TRBJ2-1
TGTGCCACCGCGTGGGGGCCTAATGAAAAACTGTTTTTT CATAWGPNEKLFF TRBV6-1 NA NA TRBJ1-4
TGCGCCAGCAGCTTGGGGATACTCGATGGCTACACCTTC CASSLGILDGYTF TRBV5-1 few NA TRBJ1-2
TGTGCCAGCAGCCCGGGGACAGGGAACTACGAGCAGTACTTC CASSPGTGNYEQYF TRBV7-2 many TRBD1 TRBJ2-7